A selection of T cell receptor beta chains follows, all from one sample in a study of OX40 agonist ivuxolimab in advanced cancers. Repertoires were generated with immunoSEQ multiplex PCR, while TCRdb's copy carries only in-frame clones and drops some. The sample consists of about 64,000 clones, about 90% of them appearing once. This sample comprised CD4+ or CD8+ T cells sorted from blood, obtained in a trial of the OX40 agonist ivuxolimab. These receptors were obtained from an adult with an advanced solid tumor such as melanoma, head and neck, liver or kidney cancer. CDR3s include the opening cysteine and the closing phenylalanine or tryptophan. Each record gives: V gene, clone size, J gene, D gene, CDR3 protein, CDR3 DNA. D genes are given only for firm matches. Rows may omit the clone size; those that give it use once, few, many or a size class.

V: TRBV29-1
size: NA
J: TRBJ2-5
D: NA
CDR3: CSVDGVVVGETQYF
DNA: TGCAGCGTTGATGGGGTAGTGGTCGGAGAGACCCAGTACTTC

V: TRBV2
size: NA
J: TRBJ2-3
D: TRBD2
CDR3: CASGRRTILRLAGSTDTQYF
DNA: TGTGCCAGCGGCCGCAGGACAATACTTAGACTAGCGGGAAGCACAGATACGCAGTATTTT

V: TRBV7-2
size: few
J: TRBJ2-1
D: NA
CDR3: CASSLQGNGQFF
DNA: TGTGCCAGCAGCTTACAAGGAAATGGGCAGTTCTTC

V: TRBV5-5
size: NA
J: TRBJ1-5
D: NA
CDR3: CASSLYGLNQPQHF
DNA: TGTGCCAGCAGCTTGTACGGATTGAATCAGCCCCAGCATTTT

V: TRBV30
size: NA
J: TRBJ1-2
D: NA
CDR3: CAWSVGPPYGYTF
DNA: TGTGCCTGGAGTGTTGGCCCGCCATATGGCTACACCTTC

V: TRBV7-2
size: NA
J: TRBJ1-5
D: NA
CDR3: CASSLGSGVGQPQHF
DNA: TGTGCCAGCAGCTTAGGATCCGGGGTGGGTCAGCCCCAGCATTTT

V: TRBV6-1
size: NA
J: TRBJ2-7
D: NA
CDR3: CASSVAEEYEQYF
DNA: TGTGCCAGCAGTGTAGCGGAAGAGTACGAGCAGTACTTC

V: TRBV6-1
size: NA
J: TRBJ1-1
D: TRBD1
CDR3: CASSGEGAGTEAFF
DNA: TGTGCCAGCAGTGGGGAGGGGGCCGGCACTGAAGCTTTCTTT

V: TRBV20-1
size: once
J: TRBJ2-7
D: NA
CDR3: CSAWASYEQYF
DNA: TGCAGTGCTTGGGCCTCCTACGAGCAGTACTTC

V: TRBV28
size: NA
J: TRBJ1-4
D: NA
CDR3: CASSDSTNEKLFF
DNA: TGTGCCAGCAGTGACAGTACAAATGAAAAACTGTTTTTT

V: TRBV4-1
size: NA
J: TRBJ2-1
D: NA
CDR3: CASSQEGGRAYNEQFF
DNA: TGCGCCAGCAGCCAAGAGGGGGGGCGAGCCTACAATGAGCAGTTCTTC

V: TRBV28
size: NA
J: TRBJ1-1
D: NA
CDR3: CASSFEYTEAFF
DNA: TGTGCCAGCAGTTTTGAATACACTGAAGCTTTCTTT

V: TRBV7-3
size: NA
J: TRBJ2-3
D: TRBD2
CDR3: CASSSSGSGADTQYF
DNA: TGTGCCAGCAGCTCAAGCGGGAGTGGAGCAGATACGCAGTATTTT

V: TRBV28
size: NA
J: TRBJ2-7
D: TRBD2
CDR3: CASSFLAEFFKSSYEQYF
DNA: TGTGCCAGCAGTTTCCTAGCGGAATTTTTCAAGAGCTCCTACGAGCAGTACTTC

V: TRBV7-9
size: NA
J: TRBJ2-7
D: NA
CDR3: CASSPSPSTARGEQYF
DNA: TGTGCCAGCAGCCCCTCTCCGTCGACAGCACGCGGTGAGCAGTACTTC

V: TRBV11-2
size: NA
J: TRBJ2-7
D: NA
CDR3: CASSSIRIWYEQYF
DNA: TGTGCCAGCAGCTCAATCAGGATCTGGTACGAGCAGTACTTC

V: TRBV14
size: few
J: TRBJ2-7
D: NA
CDR3: CASSQDNLGEQYF
DNA: TGTGCCAGCAGCCAAGATAACCTCGGCGAGCAGTACTTC

V: TRBV28
size: NA
J: TRBJ1-1
D: NA
CDR3: CASTLRQSRGPEAFF
DNA: TGTGCCAGCACCCTAAGACAGTCGAGGGGCCCTGAAGCTTTCTTT

V: TRBV19
size: NA
J: TRBJ2-3
D: TRBD1
CDR3: CATRDRVFTDTQYF
DNA: TGTGCCACCCGGGACAGGGTTTTTACAGATACGCAGTATTTT

V: TRBV11-1
size: NA
J: TRBJ2-6
D: NA
CDR3: CASSQEAGANVLTF
DNA: TGTGCCAGCAGCCAGGAAGCTGGGGCCAACGTCCTGACTTTC

V: TRBV5-8
size: NA
J: TRBJ2-7
D: NA
CDR3: CASSLAAGMSYEQYF
DNA: TGTGCCAGCAGCTTGGCGGCAGGGATGTCCTACGAGCAGTACTTC

V: TRBV28
size: NA
J: TRBJ2-7
D: NA
CDR3: CASSLWPNEQYF
DNA: TGTGCCAGCAGTTTGTGGCCCAACGAGCAGTACTTC

V: TRBV6-1
size: few
J: TRBJ1-1
D: NA
CDR3: CASSLLNLAFF
DNA: TGTGCCAGCAGTCTGTTGAACCTAGCTTTCTTT

V: TRBV6-4
size: once
J: TRBJ2-2
D: NA
CDR3: CASSVQGRNTGELFF
DNA: TGTGCCAGCAGTGTTCAGGGGAGGAACACCGGGGAGCTGTTTTTT

V: TRBV28
size: NA
J: TRBJ1-5
D: NA
CDR3: CASTSPGTPGNNQPQHF
DNA: TGTGCCAGCACTTCCCCAGGGACACCGGGGAATAATCAGCCCCAGCATTTT

V: TRBV19
size: NA
J: TRBJ2-7
D: TRBD2
CDR3: CASSNLAGGEQYF
DNA: TGTGCCAGTAGTAACCTAGCGGGAGGGGAGCAGTACTTC

V: TRBV2
size: NA
J: TRBJ1-1
D: NA
CDR3: CASSGMNTEAFF
DNA: TGTGCCAGCAGTGGTATGAACACTGAAGCTTTCTTT

V: TRBV5-1
size: NA
J: TRBJ2-7
D: TRBD1
CDR3: CASSSLGQGTYEQYF
DNA: TGCGCCAGCAGCTCTCTCGGACAGGGGACCTACGAGCAGTACTTC

V: TRBV5-1
size: NA
J: TRBJ1-2
D: NA
CDR3: CASSLDNTNYGYTF
DNA: TGCGCCAGCAGCTTGGACAATACCAACTATGGCTACACCTTC